Below, one T cell receptor (beta chain) is given with its context. Authors' methods: Reference gene primer amplification gave nucleated cell count estimates. TCRdb's table, derived via immunoSEQ multiplex PCR, lists solely in-frame clones and lacks some. That table supplies the V and J calls and clone size; D and trimming were determined from the DNA. The sample records about 250,000 clones, about 91% being singletons. The entry originates in a study of blood T cell repertoires in COVID-19. Looking at the study overall: Samples came from the United States, Italy and Spain, spanning acute and convalescent COVID-19.

Germline CDR1 and CDR2: MNHEY and SVGEGT. This CDR3 has 14 amino acids. Trimming removed 5 bases from V and 12 bases from J; junction bases left unmatched: 8. The source material was peripheral blood. The clonotype comes from a woman between 25 and 40 years old with COVID-19, enrolled during active disease. This chain uses TRBV6-2 or TRBV6-3 with TRBJ2-1, with 12 bases aligning to TRBD2. CDR3 DNA: TGTGCCAGCAGTGCGGGACTAGCGGGTGTTGTGCAGTTCTTC. Protein sequence: CASSAGLAGVVQFF.